Listed below are T cell receptor beta chains from one sample, sequenced in a study of blood T cell repertoires in COVID-19. Produced via immunoSEQ multiplex PCR; TCRdb's table is partial and in-frame only. Among about 270,000 clones listed, around 87% were seen once. Material: peripheral blood. The origin of the receptors is a woman between 45 and 60 years old with acute or convalescent COVID-19. The CDR3 runs from the conserved cysteine through the conserved F or W. D genes are given only for firm matches. The size field is filled for only some rows; it gives once, few, many or a size class.

V gene	D gene	J gene	clone size	CDR3 DNA	CDR3 protein
TRBV24-1	TRBD1	TRBJ2-5	.	TGTGCCACCCAGGGACAGGGGGTAGTGACCCAGTACTTC	CATQGQGVVTQYF
TRBV2	.	TRBJ1-5	few	TGTGCCAGCAACAGGGATAGCAATCAGCCCCAGCATTTT	CASNRDSNQPQHF
TRBV28	TRBD1	TRBJ1-2	few	TGTGCCAGCGAGGGGGCGCATAACTATGGCTACACCTTC	CASEGAHNYGYTF
TRBV19	.	TRBJ1-2	.	TGTGCCAGTAGTCGGACAGAACACGAGGCTTATGGCTACACCTTC	CASSRTEHEAYGYTF
TRBV6-2/TRBV6-3	TRBD2	TRBJ2-3	.	TGTGCCAGCAGTTCGGGGGGAGACACAGATACGCAGTATTTT	CASSSGGDTDTQYF
TRBV19	TRBD1	TRBJ1-2	.	TGTGCCAGTAGTCTCTGGATTGGACAGGCCCCTTATGGCTACACCTTC	CASSLWIGQAPYGYTF
TRBV5-4	TRBD1	TRBJ2-2	.	TGTGCCAGCAGCTTGGAGGGACAGGGGTGGGACACCGGGGAGCTGTTTTTT	CASSLEGQGWDTGELFF
TRBV28	TRBD1	TRBJ1-2	.	TGTGCCAGCACCACGGGACAGTCGTATGGCTACACCTTC	CASTTGQSYGYTF
TRBV9	TRBD2	TRBJ2-1	.	TGTGCCAGCAGCGGAACTTGGGACTACTACAATGAGCAGTTCTTC	CASSGTWDYYNEQFF
TRBV2	.	TRBJ1-6	.	TGTGCCAGCAGCTCACAGGGAGAAGGTTCACCCCTCCACTTT	CASSSQGEGSPLHF
TRBV12-3/TRBV12-4	.	TRBJ2-1	.	TGTGCCAGCAGTCCGACTAGTCACAATGAGCAGTTCTTC	CASSPTSHNEQFF
TRBV2	TRBD2	TRBJ2-7	.	TGTGCCAGCAGTGAAGCCGGGACTAGCGGGAGATTCGAGCAGTACTTC	CASSEAGTSGRFEQYF